This T cell receptor (beta chain) was found in a study of blood T cell repertoires in COVID-19 (dated by TCRdb to the early 2020s). For the wider study: Samples from collaborators originated in the United States, Italy and Spain and spanned both the acute and convalescent phases of COVID-19. The material from the prospective study consisted of cDNA or gDNA derived from T cells, B-cell-depleted T cells, or PBMCs. Subjects who had been exposed to COVID-19, were actively infected with it, or had recovered from it provided the deeply sampled blood TCRbeta repertoires that made up the dataset. A freely available public database, intended as a resource for researchers studying the immune response to SARS-CoV-2, is where the repertoires were released. The samples were drawn from the first 160 participants of the ongoing ImmuneRACE study and from about 1,200 subjects provided by 6 global collaborators. A de-identified subject ID, COVID-19 status, age in years and sex were almost always included in the sample metadata. Where available, HLA class I and class II types were taken from metadata supplied by the sample provider and were not determined by assay-based typing. What the research found in general, with its limitations: How much clinical and demographic metadata was included differed by source and by participant, and the metadata was provided uncurated.

From its cysteine to its phenylalanine, the CDR3 spans 14 amino acids. Here the CDR3 DNA is all that survives: 42 bases in frame from base 1. CDR1 and CDR2, per the germline V gene (reference sequence), are SGHNT and YYREEE. V is pared back by 3 bases and J by 7 bases, with 16 bases lying between the germline termini. The immunoSEQ Assay, a bias-controlled multiplex PCR, was used to amplify TCRbeta CDR3 regions from genomic DNA. The study's processing was this. The number of nucleated cells in each sample was estimated by amplification of reference gene primers within the assay. To quantify the absolute abundance of each unique TCRbeta CDR3 rearrangement, sequence reads were collapsed and filtered. For each sample, productive Simpson clonality was calculated as the square root of Simpson's diversity index across productive rearrangements. TCRdb limited this immuneACCESS table to in-frame rearrangements with V and J called. A share of clones is missing; checked studies link under half to unresolved V genes, and the rest is unexplained. D and trimming come from the DNA, and the V and J calls and clone size come from that table. In this sample the table shows some 50,000 clones, approximately 81% of which occur a single time. About 3% of the sample comes from the top ten.

Each collaborating institution followed its own protocols to collect whole blood in K2EDTA tubes. For TCRbeta analysis, collaborators shipped samples in one of three forms: frozen whole blood, isolated PBMCs, or DNA extracted from either of those sample types. This clone appeared a few times. This clone's antigen is unknown. No much larger clone is present one base from it, and per-base qualities are unavailable. This sequence was found in a man aged 50-60 years with acute or convalescent COVID-19. The source material was peripheral blood. Recombination joined TRBV5-4 with TRBJ1-2, with a tentative D gene TRBD1 over 6 matching bases. DNA sequence: TGTGCCAGCAGCTGGTTAGGGGGTACGGGTGGCTACACCTTC. Translated, this is CASSWLGGTGGYTF. The full variable domain, with segments outside the CDR3 supplied by the reference TRBV5-4 and TRBJ1-2 proteins, appears as ETGVTQSPTHLIKTRGQQVTLRCSSQSGHNTVSWYQQALGQGPQFIFQYYREEENGRGNFPPRFSGLQFPNYSSELNVNALELDDSALYLCASSWLGGTGGYTFGSGTRLTVV.